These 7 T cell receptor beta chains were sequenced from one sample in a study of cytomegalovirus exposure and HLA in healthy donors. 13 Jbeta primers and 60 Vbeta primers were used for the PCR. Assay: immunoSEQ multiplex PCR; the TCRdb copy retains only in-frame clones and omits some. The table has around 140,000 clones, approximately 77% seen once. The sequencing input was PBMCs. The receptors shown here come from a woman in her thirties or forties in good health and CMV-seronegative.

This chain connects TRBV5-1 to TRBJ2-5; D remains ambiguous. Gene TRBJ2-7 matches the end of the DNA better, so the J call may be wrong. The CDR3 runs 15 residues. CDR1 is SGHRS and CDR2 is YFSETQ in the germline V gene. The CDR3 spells CASSLEAGFSYEQYF. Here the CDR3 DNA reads TGCGCCAGCAGCTTGGAAGCCGGGTTTTCCTACGAGCAGTACTTC.

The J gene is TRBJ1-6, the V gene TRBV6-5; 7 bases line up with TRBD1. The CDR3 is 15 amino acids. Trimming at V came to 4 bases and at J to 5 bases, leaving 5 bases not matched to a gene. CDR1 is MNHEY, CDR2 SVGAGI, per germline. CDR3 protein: CASSWTGQNNSPLHF. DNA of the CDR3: TGTGCCAGCAGTTGGACAGGCCAGAATAATTCACCCCTCCACTTT.

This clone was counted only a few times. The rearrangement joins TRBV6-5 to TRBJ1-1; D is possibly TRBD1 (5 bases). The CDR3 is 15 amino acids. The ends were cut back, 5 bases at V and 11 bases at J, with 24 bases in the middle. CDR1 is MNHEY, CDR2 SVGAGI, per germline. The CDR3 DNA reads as TGTGCCAGCAGTAATTCACCAAGTCCGGACAATGGGGCTTTCTTT. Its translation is CASSNSPSPDNGAFF.

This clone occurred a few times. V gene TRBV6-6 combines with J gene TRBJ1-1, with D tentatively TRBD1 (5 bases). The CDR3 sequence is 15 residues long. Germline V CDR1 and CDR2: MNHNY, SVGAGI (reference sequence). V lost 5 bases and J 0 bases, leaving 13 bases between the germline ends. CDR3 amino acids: CASSPEGVMNTEAFF. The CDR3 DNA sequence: TGTGCCAGCAGTCCCGAAGGGGTTATGAACACTGAAGCTTTCTTT.

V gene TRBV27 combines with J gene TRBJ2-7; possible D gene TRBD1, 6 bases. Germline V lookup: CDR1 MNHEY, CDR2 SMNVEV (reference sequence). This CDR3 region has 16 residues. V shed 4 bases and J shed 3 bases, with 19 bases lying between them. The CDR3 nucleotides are TGTGCCAGCAGTTCAGAACTCCGGGACAAGCACTACGAGCAGTACTTC. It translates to CASSSELRDKHYEQYF.

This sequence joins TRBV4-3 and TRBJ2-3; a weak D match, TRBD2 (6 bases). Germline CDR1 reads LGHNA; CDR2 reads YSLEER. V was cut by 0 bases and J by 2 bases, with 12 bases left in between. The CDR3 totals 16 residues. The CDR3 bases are TGCGCCAGCAGCCAAGATGCGACTAGGGTCACAGATACGCAGTATTTT. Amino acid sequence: CASSQDATRVTDTQYF.

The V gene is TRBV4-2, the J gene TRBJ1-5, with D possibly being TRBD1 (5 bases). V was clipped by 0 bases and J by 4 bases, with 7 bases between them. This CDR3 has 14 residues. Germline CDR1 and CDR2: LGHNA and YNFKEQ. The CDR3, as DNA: TGTGCCAGCAGCCAAGAAAGGGGAAATCAGCCCCAGCATTTT. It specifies CASSQERGNQPQHF.